This record covers a single T cell receptor beta chain. Its antigen is still unknown. Base qualities are not at hand, and no much larger clone is one base apart. From the germline V gene, CDR1 is LGHNA and CDR2 is YNFKEQ. Reading from cysteine to phenylalanine, the CDR3 counts 14 amino acids. This entry keeps only the CDR3 DNA: 42 bases, framed from base 1. Trimming at the junction amounts to 0 bases on V and 12 bases on J, and the germline ends lie 17 bases apart. This entry belongs to a study of CD8 T cells in Susac syndrome (dated by TCRdb to the late 2010s). Context from the whole study: Repertoire sequencing was used to test whether CD8+ T cell activation and differentiation in Susac syndrome was antigen driven.

The paper as a whole reports these results and caveats: The number of individuals in the TCR sequencing and HLA analysis was recognized as being relatively small.

RNA was extracted using the RNeasy kit, and about 0.5 to 1 ug of the RNA was reverse transcribed with random hexamers. The immunoSEQ multiplex PCR assay, which covers 54 Vbeta and 13 Jbeta segments, was used to amplify TCR beta CDR3 regions. PCR amplification bias was corrected using a synthetic template baseline for primer optimization and computational correction. The authors' analysis ran thus. Reads were assigned to V, D and J genes according to IMGT and analyzed in immunoSEQ Analyzer, with only productive sequences retained. To calculate clonality, Shannon entropy was normalized by log2 of the number of productive unique sequences and then subtracted from one. For each patient and control, public and private clones were evaluated among the 100 most prevalent clones. A clone was defined as Susac-specific if it was absent from the healthy and MS cohorts, from roughly 990 published viral clones and from other ImmuneACCESS disease sequences. TCRdb itself trimmed the public reads at Q25 with fastp, ran MiXCR and retained productive beta chains. Each entry merges the rows of one CDR3 protein and shows their most common DNA and genes. TCRdb assigned the V and J calls; the authors' analysis was not used. In all, the sample holds 180,000 or so distinct CDR3 sequences, and nearly 95% of those were seen once. Of the sample, approximately 0.097% is held by the ten largest clones.

High-throughput TCR beta sequencing profiled peripheral blood CD8+ and CD4+ T cells from healthy donors, Susac syndrome patients and multiple sclerosis patients. The multiple sclerosis controls were treatment-naive patients who had stable or active relapsing-remitting disease and met the revised McDonald criteria. Bulk CD8+ and CD4+ T cells were purified magnetically by negative isolation, whereas CD8+ TEMRA cells were enriched by FACS. Blood was collected in EDTA tubes and processed within 24 hours, with PBMCs isolated through density gradient centrifugation. PBMCs intended for TCR sequencing were cryopreserved in liquid nitrogen and were subsequently thawed in a 37 degrees C water bath. Purity of sorted or isolated CD4+, CD8+ and CD8+ TEMRA cells was at least 90%.

Sample: CD4+ T cells from PBMCs. The chain links TRBV4-2 with TRBJ1-2; TRBD1 is perhaps the D gene, given 5 matching bases. The origin of this receptor is a human donor with multiple sclerosis. The DNA reads as follows: TGTGCCAGCAGCCAAGATTTGGGACCGAGGGGACACACCTTC. It translates to CASSQDLGPRGHTF.